One sample yielded the 26 T cell receptor beta chains listed below, sequenced in a study of PD-L1 blockade in urothelial cancer. Specified time point: pretreatment peripheral blood. Assay: immunoSEQ multiplex PCR; the TCRdb copy retains only in-frame clones and omits some. The table records tens of thousands of clones, around 88% of them present only once. The sample here was PBMCs, taken around atezolizumab (anti-PD-L1) treatment. These receptors all stem from a man aged 60 to 75 with urothelial cancer.

The rearrangement uses TRBV30 and TRBJ1-2, with TRBD1 as a possible D gene (6 bases). V lost 1 base and J 3 bases, leaving 12 bases between the germline ends. The CDR3 has 14 amino acids. The germline V gene has CDR1 GTSNPN and CDR2 SVGIG (reference sequence). This CDR3 is CAWSATGRYYGYTF. The CDR3 DNA reads as TGTGCCTGGAGTGCAACAGGGAGATACTATGGCTACACCTTC.

The chain combines TRBV28 with TRBJ1-6; D is ambiguous. This CDR3 is 14 amino acids long. Between the trimmed V and J ends, which lost 2 bases and 7 bases, there was a span of 9 bases. Germline CDR1 reads MDHEN; CDR2 reads SYDVKM. CDR3 protein: CASSLSRGNSPLHF. CDR3 nucleotide sequence: TGTGCCAGCAGTTTAAGTCGGGGAAATTCACCCCTCCACTTT. Supplemented by reference TRBV28 and TRBJ1-6, the full variable domain reads DVKVTQSSRYLVKRTGEKVFLECVQDMDHENMFWYRQDPGLGLRLIYFSYDVKMKEKGDIPEGYSVSREKKERFSLILESASTNQTSMYLCASSLSRGNSPLHFGNGTRLTVT.

The gene calls are TRBV10-3 and TRBJ1-5, with 8 positions matching TRBD1. V shed 11 bases and J 5 bases; nucleotides not matched to a gene: 8. CDR1 and CDR2 (germline): ENHRY, SYGVKD. The length of the CDR3 is 13 residues. CDR3 coding DNA: TGTGCCTACAGGGGGGACGAGGATCAGCCCCAGCATTTT. Its translation is CAYRGDEDQPQHF.

The chain uses TRBV5-4 and TRBJ1-1; 8 nucleotides agree with TRBD1. CDR3 length: 15 residues. Per germline, CDR1 SGHNT and CDR2 YYREEE (reference sequence). V lost 2 bases to trimming and J lost 5 bases; unmatched junction nucleotides: 8. In DNA form, the CDR3 reads TGTGCCAGCAGCTTCCCAACAGGGGGAGTTACTGAAGCTTTCTTT. Protein: CASSFPTGGVTEAFF.

V and J are TRBV7-2 and TRBJ2-1; weak D call: TRBD2 (6 bases). The CDR3 covers 14 residues. Germline CDR1 SGHTA, CDR2 FQGNSA. The V and J ends lost 5 bases and 9 bases respectively, with 17 bases between them. CDR3 bases: TGTGCCAGCAGCCCTGGCGGGGCTCGGGTTGAGCAGTTCTTC. This sequence encodes CASSPGGARVEQFF.

CDR3 DNA: TGTGCCAGCAACTCAGGGGGCGCGGGTGGAAACACCATATATTTT. This sequence encodes CASNSGGAGGNTIYF. This chain links TRBV9 with TRBJ1-3; TRBD1 matches at 8 bases. CDR3 size: 15 residues. J gave up 3 bases and V 6 bases, and 8 bases lay outside the gene matches. The germline V gene encodes CDR1 SGDLS and CDR2 YYNGEE.

CDR3 region: CASSLRTGSGNTIYF. The CDR3 DNA is TGTGCCAGCAGCCTTCGGACAGGATCTGGAAACACCATATATTTT. V and J are TRBV12-1 and TRBJ1-3; the table gives TRBD1 as D, unverified against the DNA. TRBV12-1 is a pseudogene. This CDR3 region has 15 residues.

The rearrangement joins TRBV6-7 to TRBJ2-7; a possible D gene is TRBD1 (6 bases). TRBV6-7 carries the ORF label, with uncertain function. This CDR3 is built from 14 residues. V shed 1 base and J shed 0 bases, with 7 bases lying between them. The CDR3 spells CASSYWTVSYEQYF. CDR3 DNA sequence: TGTGCCAGCAGTTACTGGACAGTCTCCTACGAGCAGTACTTC.

The chain joins TRBV19 to TRBJ2-1; TRBD2 agrees at 8 bases. Germline CDR1 reads LNHDA; CDR2 reads SQIVND (reference sequence). J was trimmed by 3 bases and V by 6 bases; bases with no gene match: 10. The CDR3 extends over 16 amino acids. CDR3 loop: CASRRSGSGDYNEQFF. CDR3 nucleotides: TGTGCCAGTAGGCGGTCTGGTAGCGGGGACTACAATGAGCAGTTCTTC.

This rearrangement joins TRBV5-4 to TRBJ2-1; D gene ambiguous. V lost 2 bases and J lost 1, with 10 bases in between. The germline V gene has CDR1 SGHNT and CDR2 YYREEE (reference sequence). This CDR3 spans 15 amino acids. In nucleotides, the CDR3 is TGTGCCAGCAGCTTATATGCGACTTCCTACAATGAGCAGTTCTTC. This gives the protein CASSLYATSYNEQFF. The entire variable domain, with the rest obtained from reference TRBV5-4 and TRBJ2-1, is as follows: ETGVTQSPTHLIKTRGQQVTLRCSSQSGHNTVSWYQQALGQGPQFIFQYYREEENGRGNFPPRFSGLQFPNYSSELNVNALELDDSALYLCASSLYATSYNEQFFGPGTRLTVL.

The V gene is TRBV6-4, the J gene TRBJ1-2; D gene ambiguous. Deletions cut 3 bases from V and 2 bases from J, with 7 bases between. The CDR3 extends over 13 amino acids. Germline CDR1 is MRHNA and CDR2 is SNTAGT. DNA of the CDR3: TGTGCCAGCAGTGAGCGATTCAACTATGGCTACACCTTC. The encoded protein is CASSERFNYGYTF.

The rearrangement joins TRBV18 to TRBJ2-1, with unresolved D. The CDR3 is made up of 15 amino acids. V lost 1 base and J 0 bases, leaving 7 bases between the germline ends. Germline CDR1 KGHSH, CDR2 LQKENI. The CDR3 is CASSPLRGSYNEQFF. CDR3 bases: TGTGCCAGCTCACCACTAAGAGGCTCCTACAATGAGCAGTTCTTC.

This clone came up a few times. The V and J genes are TRBV10-1 and TRBJ1-6, with D unclear. Germline V gene lookup returns CDR1 WNHNN and CDR2 SYGVQD (reference sequence). This CDR3 is built from 13 residues. Trimming cost V 3 bases and J 7 bases, with 7 bases left between them. The CDR3 DNA is TGCGCCAGCAGTGATTCGAGAAATTCACCCCTCCACTTT. Protein: CASSDSRNSPLHF.

This clone was counted a few times. The chain is built from TRBV19 and TRBJ1-5; D is perhaps TRBD1 (5 bases). V was trimmed by 9 bases and J by 0 bases, leaving 18 bases between them. The CDR3 contains 16 residues. CDR1 is LNHDA, CDR2 SQIVND, per germline (reference sequence). CDR3 DNA sequence: TGTGCCAGCCAGGGTCTGGGGCAAGTTAGCAATCAGCCCCAGCATTTT. It is translated as CASQGLGQVSNQPQHF.

The rearrangement uses TRBV7-4 and TRBJ2-2, with TRBD1 as a possible D gene (5 bases). Germline CDR1 reads SGHVT; CDR2 reads SQSDAQ. Trimming pared 5 bases from V and 1 base from J, leaving 14 bases between. The CDR3 runs to 16 residues. CDR3 sequence (DNA): TGTGCCAGCAGCAAAGAAGGACACCTGAACACCGGGGAGCTGTTTTTT. Translating it yields CASSKEGHLNTGELFF.

The V gene is TRBV7-3, the J gene TRBJ2-2; no clear D gene. The germline CDR1 and CDR2 sequences are SGHTA and FQGTGA. The V end was cut by 3 bases, the J end by 1 base, with 6 bases between. The CDR3 totals 14 residues. CDR3 nucleotides: TGTGCCAGCAGCTTTTCAGGGAACACCGGGGAGCTGTTTTTT. This codes for CASSFSGNTGELFF.

The chain joins TRBV9 to TRBJ2-3, with 10 bases aligning to TRBD2. After removal of 4 bases from V and 5 bases from J, the junction contained 7 bases not matched to a gene. Germline V CDR1 and CDR2: SGDLS, YYNGEE. The CDR3 is 15 amino acids. CDR3 sequence (DNA): TGTGCCAGCAGCACCTTAGCGGGGGGAGGAGATACGCAGTATTTT. Its translation: CASSTLAGGGDTQYF.

The CDR3 nucleotides read TGCAGCGCCAGGACTAGCGGGGGTAGCACAGATACGCAGTATTTT. This codes for CSARTSGGSTDTQYF. The chain uses TRBV29-1 and TRBJ2-3; TRBD2 matches at 13 bases. The CDR3 is made up of 15 amino acids. Germline CDR1 and CDR2: SQVTM and ANQGSEA. V shed 7 bases and J 0 bases; nucleotides not matched to a gene: 4.

The V gene is TRBV30, the J gene TRBJ1-2; TRBD1 agrees at 9 bases. The germline V gene has CDR1 GTSNPN and CDR2 SVGIG (reference sequence). The V gene end was trimmed by 3 bases and the J gene end by 4 bases; junction bases not matched to a gene: 6. This CDR3 spans 14 amino acids. The CDR3: CAWSLTGGIYGYTF. For the CDR3, the DNA is TGTGCCTGGAGCTTGACAGGGGGGATCTATGGCTACACCTTC.

J is TRBJ2-6 and V is TRBV10-3; no reliable D call. CDR1 is ENHRY and CDR2 is SYGVKD in the germline V gene. The CDR3 extends over 17 amino acids. The V end lost 6 bases, the J end lost 0 bases, and 15 bases lay between the germline ends. CDR3: CAIRAAVGSSGANVLTF. The CDR3 DNA reads TGTGCCATCAGGGCGGCCGTCGGTAGCTCTGGGGCCAACGTCCTGACTTTC.

J is TRBJ1-2 and V is TRBV29-1; 7 nucleotides agree with TRBD1. The CDR3 sequence is 11 residues long. The V gene end was trimmed by 4 bases and the J gene end by 8 bases; junction bases not matched to a gene: 4. Germline V gene data show CDR1 as SQVTM and CDR2 as ANQGSEA. CDR3 sequence: CSVVTGVGYTF. CDR3 DNA: TGCAGCGTTGTAACAGGGGTCGGCTACACCTTC.

The chain combines TRBV5-1 with TRBJ1-3; TRBD1 matches 7 bases. The CDR3 has 12 amino acids. The germline gives CDR1 SGHRS, CDR2 YFSETQ. V trimming: 2 bases; J trimming: 8 bases; junction bases outside the gene matches: 1. The CDR3 DNA sequence: TGCGCCAGCAGCTTCAGGGGGGACACCATATATTTT. This codes for CASSFRGDTIYF.

The chain joins TRBV12-5 to TRBJ2-1; D may be TRBD1 (6 bases). The germline CDR1 and CDR2 sequences are LGHNT and FRNRAP. V was shortened by 5 bases and J by 0 bases, with 26 bases between the two germline ends. The CDR3 totals 20 residues. This CDR3 is CASGILQGPLENPSYNEQFF. The DNA of the CDR3 is TGTGCTAGTGGTATACTACAGGGACCACTAGAAAACCCCTCCTACAATGAGCAGTTCTTC.

The genes are TRBV4-3 and TRBJ1-1, with 7 bases identical to TRBD1. After removal of 1 base from V and 1 base from J, the junction contained 9 bases not matched to a gene. The CDR3 covers 17 residues. CDR1 LGHNA and CDR2 YSLEER come from the germline V gene. CDR3 sequence (DNA): TGCGCCAGCAGCCAAGTCAGACAGGGAGAGGGGAACACTGAAGCTTTCTTT. Protein: CASSQVRQGEGNTEAFF.

This chain connects TRBV6-4 to TRBJ2-3, with TRBD2 matching 7 bases. V lost 2 bases and J lost 4; bases outside the gene matches: 6. From germline, CDR1 is MRHNA and CDR2 SNTAGT. The CDR3 loop spans 15 amino acids. CDR3 sequence: CASSDRYGGSDTQYF. The CDR3 coding sequence is TGTGCCAGCAGTGACCGGTACGGGGGGTCAGATACGCAGTATTTT.

V and J are TRBV19 and TRBJ1-5; D is possibly TRBD1 (6 bases). Germline loops: CDR1 LNHDA, CDR2 SQIVND (reference sequence). There are 14 residues in the CDR3. The V and J ends lost 5 bases and 3 bases respectively, with 11 bases between them. The CDR3: CASSWGGDNQPQHF. The CDR3 bases are TGTGCCAGTAGTTGGGGGGGCGACAATCAGCCCCAGCATTTT.